Sequencing of this T cell receptor (beta chain) was carried out in a study of control samples from healthy donors and cancer patients. This CDR3 contains 16 residues. J lost 4 bases, V lost 8 bases, and 15 bases had no gene match. CDR1 and CDR2 from the germline V gene are SGHVS and FNYEAQ. Data came from immunoSEQ multiplex PCR; TCRdb stores just in-frame clones and leaves some out. The sample carries 400,000 to 450,000 clones, approximately 90% recorded once. This chain joins TRBV7-6 and TRBJ2-5; 8 bases agree with TRBD2. The TCR originated in a man between 40 and 49 years old with head and neck cancer. Sample: PBMCs. The CDR3 coding sequence is TGTGCCAGCGGTAGGCGTAGCGGGGAATGGATAGAGACCCAGTACTTC. This sequence encodes CASGRRSGEWIETQYF.